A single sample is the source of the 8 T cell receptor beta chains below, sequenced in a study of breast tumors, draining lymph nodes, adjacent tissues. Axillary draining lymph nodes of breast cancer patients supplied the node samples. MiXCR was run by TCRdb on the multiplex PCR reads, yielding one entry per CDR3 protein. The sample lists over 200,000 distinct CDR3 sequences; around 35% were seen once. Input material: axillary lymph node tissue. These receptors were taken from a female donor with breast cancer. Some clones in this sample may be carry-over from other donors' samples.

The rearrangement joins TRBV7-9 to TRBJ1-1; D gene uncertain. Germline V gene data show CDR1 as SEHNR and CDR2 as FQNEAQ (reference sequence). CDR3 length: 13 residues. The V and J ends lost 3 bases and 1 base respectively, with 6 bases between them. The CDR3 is CASSFRKNTEAFF. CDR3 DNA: TGTGCCAGCAGCTTTCGCAAGAACACTGAAGCTTTCTTT.

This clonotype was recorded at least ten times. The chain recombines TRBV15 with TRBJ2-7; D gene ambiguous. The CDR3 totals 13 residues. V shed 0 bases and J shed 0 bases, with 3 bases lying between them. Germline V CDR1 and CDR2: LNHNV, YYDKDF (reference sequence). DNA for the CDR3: TGTGCCACCAGCAGAGATGCCTCCTACGAGCAGTACTTC. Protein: CATSRDASYEQYF.

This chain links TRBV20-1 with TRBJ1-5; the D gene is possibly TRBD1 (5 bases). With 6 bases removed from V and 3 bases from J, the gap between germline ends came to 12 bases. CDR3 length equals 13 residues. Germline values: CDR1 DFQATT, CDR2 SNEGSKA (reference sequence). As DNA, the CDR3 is TGCAGTGCCACGGACAACCCCAATCAGCCCCAGCATTTT. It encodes CSATDNPNQPQHF.

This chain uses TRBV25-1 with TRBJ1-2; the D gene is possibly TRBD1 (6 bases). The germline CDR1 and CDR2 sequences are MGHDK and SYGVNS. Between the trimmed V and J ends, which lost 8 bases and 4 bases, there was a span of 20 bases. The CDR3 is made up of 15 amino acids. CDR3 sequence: CASVEDLAGAYGYTF. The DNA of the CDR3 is TGTGCCAGCGTTGAAGATCTTGCAGGGGCCTATGGCTACACCTTC.

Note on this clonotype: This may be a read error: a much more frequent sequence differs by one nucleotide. CDR3 sequence (DNA): TGTGCCGGCAGTTACTCTCGGGCAGGGGGCACAAAGACCCAGTACTTC. This encodes CAGSYSRAGGTKTQYF. This chain joins TRBV6-5 and TRBJ2-5, with 8 bases lining up with TRBD1. The CDR3 has 16 amino acids. Germline V gives CDR1 MNHEY, CDR2 SVGAGI.

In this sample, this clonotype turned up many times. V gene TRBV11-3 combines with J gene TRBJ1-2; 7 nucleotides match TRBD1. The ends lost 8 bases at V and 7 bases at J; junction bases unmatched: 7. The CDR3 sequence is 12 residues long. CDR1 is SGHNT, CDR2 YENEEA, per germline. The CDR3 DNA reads TGTGCCAGCGGGCAGGGGGGACGTGGCTACACCTTC. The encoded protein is CASGQGGRGYTF.

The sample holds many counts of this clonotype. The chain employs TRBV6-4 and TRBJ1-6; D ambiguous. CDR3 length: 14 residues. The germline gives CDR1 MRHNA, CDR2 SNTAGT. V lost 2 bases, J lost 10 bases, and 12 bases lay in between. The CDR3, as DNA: TGTGCCAGCAGTGACGGGATCGGTCCCTCACCCCTCCACTTT. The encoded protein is CASSDGIGPSPLHF.

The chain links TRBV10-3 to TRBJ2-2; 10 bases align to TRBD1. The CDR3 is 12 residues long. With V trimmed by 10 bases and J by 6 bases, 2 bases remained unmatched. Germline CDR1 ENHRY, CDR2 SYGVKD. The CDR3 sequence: CATGQGAGELFF. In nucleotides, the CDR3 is TGTGCCACTGGACAGGGGGCCGGGGAGCTGTTTTTT.